The T cell receptor (beta chain) described here comes from a study of blood T cell repertoires in COVID-19. Turning to the study itself: COVID-19 samples collected from the United States, Italy and Spain covered acute and convalescent phases. PBMCs, B-cell-depleted T cells, or T cells were the source of the cDNA or gDNA that made up the material.

The CDR3 spans 16 residues. With 2 bases removed from V and 3 bases from J, the gap between germline ends came to 14 bases. Looked up from germline, CDR1 is SNHLY and CDR2 is FYNNEI. In the original processing: Nucleated cell number was recorded as an estimate derived from reference gene primer amplification. Some clones are missing from TCRdb's copy, which holds only in-frame ones; the method was immunoSEQ multiplex PCR. V, J and clone size were drawn from that table, and D and trimming were deduced from the DNA. The sample yields over 150,000 clones, around 83% seen once. This clone has only a few counts.

The V call is TRBV2, the J call TRBJ1-5, with D unresolved. This clonotype was sampled from a man in his forties or fifties with active or convalescent COVID-19. Sequences were obtained from peripheral blood. The CDR3 is CASSETQAHPNQPQHF. DNA for the CDR3: TGTGCCAGCAGTGAAACCCAGGCGCACCCCAATCAGCCCCAGCATTTT.